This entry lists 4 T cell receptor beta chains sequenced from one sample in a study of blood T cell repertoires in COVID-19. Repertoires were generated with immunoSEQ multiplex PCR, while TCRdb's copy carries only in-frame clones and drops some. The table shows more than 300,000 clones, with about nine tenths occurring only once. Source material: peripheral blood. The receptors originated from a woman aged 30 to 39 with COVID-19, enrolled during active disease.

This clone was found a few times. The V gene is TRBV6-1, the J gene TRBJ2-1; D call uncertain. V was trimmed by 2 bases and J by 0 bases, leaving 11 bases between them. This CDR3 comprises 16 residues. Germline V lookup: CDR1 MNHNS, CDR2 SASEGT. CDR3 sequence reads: CASSETVASSYNEQFF. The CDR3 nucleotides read TGTGCCAGCAGTGAAACTGTCGCAAGCTCCTACAATGAGCAGTTCTTC.

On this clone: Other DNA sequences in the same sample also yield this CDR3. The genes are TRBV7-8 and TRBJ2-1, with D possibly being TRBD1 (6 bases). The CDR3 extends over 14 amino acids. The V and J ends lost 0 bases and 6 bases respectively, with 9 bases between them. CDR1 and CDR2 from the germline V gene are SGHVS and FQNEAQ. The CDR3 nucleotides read TGTGCCAGCAGCTTAGCGCAAGGGGGCAATGAGCAGTTCTTC. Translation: CASSLAQGGNEQFF.

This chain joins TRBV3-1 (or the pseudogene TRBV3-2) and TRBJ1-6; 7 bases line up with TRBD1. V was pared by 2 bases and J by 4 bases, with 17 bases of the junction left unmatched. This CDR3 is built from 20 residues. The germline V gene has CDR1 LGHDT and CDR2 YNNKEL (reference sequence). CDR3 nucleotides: TGTGCCAGCAGCCAACTCGGGTTAGGACAGGCCCCGGATTATAATTCACCCCTCCACTTT. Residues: CASSQLGLGQAPDYNSPLHF.

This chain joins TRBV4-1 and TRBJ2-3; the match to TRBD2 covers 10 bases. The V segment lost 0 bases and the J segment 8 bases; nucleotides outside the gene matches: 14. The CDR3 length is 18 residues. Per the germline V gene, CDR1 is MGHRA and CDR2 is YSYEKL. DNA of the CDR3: TGCGCCAGCAGCCAAGATAAGGTGGCGAGCGGGGGGGCGGCTACGCAGTATTTT. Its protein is CASSQDKVASGGAATQYF.